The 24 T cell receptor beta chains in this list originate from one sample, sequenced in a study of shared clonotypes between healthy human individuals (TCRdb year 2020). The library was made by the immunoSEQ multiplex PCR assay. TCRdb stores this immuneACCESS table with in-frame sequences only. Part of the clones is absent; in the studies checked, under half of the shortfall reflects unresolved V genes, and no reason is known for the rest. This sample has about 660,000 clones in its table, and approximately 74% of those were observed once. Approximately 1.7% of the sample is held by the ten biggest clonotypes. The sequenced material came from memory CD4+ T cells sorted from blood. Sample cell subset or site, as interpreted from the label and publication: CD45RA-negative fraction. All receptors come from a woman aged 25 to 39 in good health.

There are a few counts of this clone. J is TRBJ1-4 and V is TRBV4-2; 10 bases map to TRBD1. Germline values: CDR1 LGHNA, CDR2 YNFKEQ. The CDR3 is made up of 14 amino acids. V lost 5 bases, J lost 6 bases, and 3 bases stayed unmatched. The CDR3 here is CASSYGQGDEKLFF. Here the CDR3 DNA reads TGTGCCAGCAGCTATGGACAGGGGGATGAAAAACTGTTTTTT.

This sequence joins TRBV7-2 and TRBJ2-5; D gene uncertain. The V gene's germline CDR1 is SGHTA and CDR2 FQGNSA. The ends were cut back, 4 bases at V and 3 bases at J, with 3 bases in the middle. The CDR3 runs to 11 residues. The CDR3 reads CASSSEETQYF. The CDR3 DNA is TGTGCCAGCAGCTCGGAAGAGACCCAGTACTTC.

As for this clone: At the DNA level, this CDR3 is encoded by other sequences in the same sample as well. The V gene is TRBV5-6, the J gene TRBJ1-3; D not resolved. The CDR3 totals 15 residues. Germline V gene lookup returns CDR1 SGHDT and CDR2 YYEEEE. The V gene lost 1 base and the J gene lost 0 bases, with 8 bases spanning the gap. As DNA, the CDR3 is TGTGCCAGCAGCTTGAAAGGGTACTCTGGAAACACCATATATTTT. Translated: CASSLKGYSGNTIYF. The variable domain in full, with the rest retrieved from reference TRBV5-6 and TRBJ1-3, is DAGVTQSPTHLIKTRGQQVTLRCSPKSGHDTVSWYQQALGQGPQFIFQYYEEEERQRGNFPDRFSGHQFPNYSSELNVNALLLGDSALYLCASSLKGYSGNTIYFGEGSWLTVV.

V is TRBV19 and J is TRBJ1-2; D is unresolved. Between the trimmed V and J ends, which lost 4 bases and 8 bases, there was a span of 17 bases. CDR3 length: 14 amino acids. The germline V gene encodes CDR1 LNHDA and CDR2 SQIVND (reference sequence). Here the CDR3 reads CASSRGGEARGYTF. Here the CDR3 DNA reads TGTGCCAGTAGTAGAGGCGGGGAGGCTCGCGGCTACACCTTC.

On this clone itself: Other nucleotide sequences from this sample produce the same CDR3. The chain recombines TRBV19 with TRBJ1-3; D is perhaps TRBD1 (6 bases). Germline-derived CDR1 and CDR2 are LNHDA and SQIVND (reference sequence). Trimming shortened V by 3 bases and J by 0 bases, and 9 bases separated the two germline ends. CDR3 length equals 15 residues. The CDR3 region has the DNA TGTGCCAGTAGTATCCAGGGGAGCTCTGGAAACACCATATATTTT. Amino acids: CASSIQGSSGNTIYF. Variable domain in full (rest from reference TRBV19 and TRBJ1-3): DGGITQSPKYLFRKEGQNVTLSCEQNLNHDAMYWYRQDPGQGLRLIYYSQIVNDFQKGDIAEGYSVSREKKESFPLTVTSAQKNPTAFYLCASSIQGSSGNTIYFGEGSWLTVV.

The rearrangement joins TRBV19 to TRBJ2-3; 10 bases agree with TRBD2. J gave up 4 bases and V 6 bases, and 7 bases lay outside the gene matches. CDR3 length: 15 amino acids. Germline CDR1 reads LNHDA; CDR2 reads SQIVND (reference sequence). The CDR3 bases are TGTGCCAGTAGGGGTCTAGCGGGAGTGGCAGATACGCAGTATTTT. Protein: CASRGLAGVADTQYF.

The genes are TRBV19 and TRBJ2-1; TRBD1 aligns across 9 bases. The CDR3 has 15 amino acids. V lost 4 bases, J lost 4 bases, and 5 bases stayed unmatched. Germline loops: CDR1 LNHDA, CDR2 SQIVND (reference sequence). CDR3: CASSKRQGGYNEQFF. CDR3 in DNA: TGTGCCAGTAGTAAAAGACAGGGGGGTTACAATGAGCAGTTCTTC.

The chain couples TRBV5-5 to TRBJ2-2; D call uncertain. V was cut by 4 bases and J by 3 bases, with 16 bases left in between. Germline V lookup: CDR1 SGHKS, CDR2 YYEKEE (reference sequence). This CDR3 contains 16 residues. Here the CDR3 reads CASSLVGGEDTGELFF. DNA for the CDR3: TGTGCCAGCAGCCTCGTAGGCGGTGAGGACACCGGGGAGCTGTTTTTT.

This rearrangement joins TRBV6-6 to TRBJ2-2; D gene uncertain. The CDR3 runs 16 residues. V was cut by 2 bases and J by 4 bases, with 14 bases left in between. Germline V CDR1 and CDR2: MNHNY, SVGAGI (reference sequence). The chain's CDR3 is CASSYGSRSGTGELFF. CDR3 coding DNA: TGTGCCAGCAGTTACGGGTCTAGATCTGGCACCGGGGAGCTGTTTTTT.

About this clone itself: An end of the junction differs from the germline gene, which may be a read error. CDR3 region: CASSEALRKTGSAF. The CDR3 DNA reads as TGTGCCAGCAGTGAAGCGCTTAGGAAAACGGGATCCGCTTTT. The chain uses TRBV6-1 and TRBJ1-3; no clear D gene. Germline V gene lookup returns CDR1 MNHNS and CDR2 SASEGT. The CDR3 loop spans 14 amino acids.

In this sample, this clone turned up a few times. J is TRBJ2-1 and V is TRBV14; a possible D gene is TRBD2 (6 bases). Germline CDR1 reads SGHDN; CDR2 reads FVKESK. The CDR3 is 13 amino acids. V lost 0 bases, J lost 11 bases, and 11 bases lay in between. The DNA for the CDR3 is TGTGCCAGCAGCCAAGATCAGCGGGCCCAGCAGTTCTTC. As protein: CASSQDQRAQQFF.

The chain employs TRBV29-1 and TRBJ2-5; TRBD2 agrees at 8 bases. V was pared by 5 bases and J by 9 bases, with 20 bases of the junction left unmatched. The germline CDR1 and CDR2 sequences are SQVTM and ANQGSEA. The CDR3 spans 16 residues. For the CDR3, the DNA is TGCAGCGTTCCCGGGACTAGAGAGAACCTCAAGAGACCCCAGTACTTC. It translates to CSVPGTRENLKRPQYF.

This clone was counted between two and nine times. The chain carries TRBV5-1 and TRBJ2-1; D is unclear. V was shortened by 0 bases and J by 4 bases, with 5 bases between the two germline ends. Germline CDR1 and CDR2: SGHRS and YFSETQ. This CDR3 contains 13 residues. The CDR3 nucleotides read TGCGCCAGCAGCTTGGTTCCTTACAATGAGCAGTTCTTC. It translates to CASSLVPYNEQFF.

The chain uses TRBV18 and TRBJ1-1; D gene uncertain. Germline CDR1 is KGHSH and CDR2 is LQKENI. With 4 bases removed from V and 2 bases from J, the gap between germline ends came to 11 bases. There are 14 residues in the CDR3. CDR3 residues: CASSLNAANTEAFF. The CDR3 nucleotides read TGTGCCAGCTCACTAAATGCAGCAAACACTGAAGCTTTCTTT.

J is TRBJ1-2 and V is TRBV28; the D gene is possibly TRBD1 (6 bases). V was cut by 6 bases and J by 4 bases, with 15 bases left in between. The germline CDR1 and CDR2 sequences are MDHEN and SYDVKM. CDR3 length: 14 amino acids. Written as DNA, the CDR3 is TGTGCCAGCAGGGGCGGGCAGGGGACCTATGGCTACACCTTC. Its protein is CASRGGQGTYGYTF.

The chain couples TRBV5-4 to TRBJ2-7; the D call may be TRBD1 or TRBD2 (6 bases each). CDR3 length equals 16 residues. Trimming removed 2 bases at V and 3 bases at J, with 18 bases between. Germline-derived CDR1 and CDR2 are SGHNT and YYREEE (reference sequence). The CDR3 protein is CASSLGLGGAVYEQYF. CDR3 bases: TGTGCCAGCAGCTTAGGTCTCGGGGGCGCAGTCTACGAGCAGTACTTC.

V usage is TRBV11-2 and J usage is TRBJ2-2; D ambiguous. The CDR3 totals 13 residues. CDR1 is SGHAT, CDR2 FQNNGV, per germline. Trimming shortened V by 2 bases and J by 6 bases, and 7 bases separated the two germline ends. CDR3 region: CASSLSFPGELFF. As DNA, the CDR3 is TGTGCCAGCAGCTTAAGCTTCCCCGGGGAGCTGTTTTTT.

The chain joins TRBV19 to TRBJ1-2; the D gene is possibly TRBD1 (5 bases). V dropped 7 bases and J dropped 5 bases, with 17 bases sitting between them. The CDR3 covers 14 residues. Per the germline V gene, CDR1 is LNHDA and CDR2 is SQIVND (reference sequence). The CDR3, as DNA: TGTGCCAGTAAGGATGGGCAGGGTACTTATGGCTACACCTTC. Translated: CASKDGQGTYGYTF.

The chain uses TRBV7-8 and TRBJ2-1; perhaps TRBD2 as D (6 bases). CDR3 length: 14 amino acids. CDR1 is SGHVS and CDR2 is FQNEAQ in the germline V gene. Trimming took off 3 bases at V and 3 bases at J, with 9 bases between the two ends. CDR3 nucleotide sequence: TGTGCCAGCAGCTTTGGGCGGGACTACAATGAGCAGTTCTTC. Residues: CASSFGRDYNEQFF.

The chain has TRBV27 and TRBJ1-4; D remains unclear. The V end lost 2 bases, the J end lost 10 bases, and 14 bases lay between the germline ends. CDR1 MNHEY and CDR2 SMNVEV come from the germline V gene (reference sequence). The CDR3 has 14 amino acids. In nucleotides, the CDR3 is TGTGCCAGCAGTTTAGAGGACGGCACTAGAAAACTGTTTTTT. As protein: CASSLEDGTRKLFF.

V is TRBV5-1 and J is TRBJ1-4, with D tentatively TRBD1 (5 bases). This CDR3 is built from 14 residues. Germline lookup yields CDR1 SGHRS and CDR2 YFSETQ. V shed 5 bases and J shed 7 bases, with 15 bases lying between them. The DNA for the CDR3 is TGCGCCAGCAGTGACGGGGCGTCTGCTGAAAAACTGTTTTTT. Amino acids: CASSDGASAEKLFF. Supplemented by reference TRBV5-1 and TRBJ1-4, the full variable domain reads KAGVTQTPRYLIKTRGQQVTLSCSPISGHRSVSWYQQTPGQGLQFLFEYFSETQRNKGNFPGRFSGRQFSNSRSEMNVSTLELGDSALYLCASSDGASAEKLFFGSGTQLSVL.

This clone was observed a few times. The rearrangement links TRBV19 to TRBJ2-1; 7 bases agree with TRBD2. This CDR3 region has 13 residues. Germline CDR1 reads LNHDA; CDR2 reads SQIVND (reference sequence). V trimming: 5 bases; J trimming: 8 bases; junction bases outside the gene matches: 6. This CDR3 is CASSRGRDYEQFF. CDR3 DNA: TGTGCCAGTAGTCGTGGGAGGGATTATGAGCAGTTCTTC.

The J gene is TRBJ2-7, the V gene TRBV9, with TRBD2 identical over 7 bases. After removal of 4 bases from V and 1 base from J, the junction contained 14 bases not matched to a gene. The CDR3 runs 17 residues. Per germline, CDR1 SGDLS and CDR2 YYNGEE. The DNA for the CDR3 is TGTGCCAGCAGCCCCCGCGGGGGTTCGTTGAGTTCCTACGAGCAGTACTTC. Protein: CASSPRGGSLSSYEQYF.

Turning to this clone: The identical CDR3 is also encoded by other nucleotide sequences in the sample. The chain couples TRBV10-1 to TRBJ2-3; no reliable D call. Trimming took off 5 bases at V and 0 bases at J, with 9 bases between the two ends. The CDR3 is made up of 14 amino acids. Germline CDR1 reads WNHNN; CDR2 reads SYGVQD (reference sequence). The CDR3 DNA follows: TGCGCCAGCAGTCGGACGACAAGCACAGATACGCAGTATTTT. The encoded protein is CASSRTTSTDTQYF.